Each of the 19 T cell receptor beta chains below was sequenced from the same sample in a study of technical replicates of blood from a handful of donors. Repertoires were generated with immunoSEQ multiplex PCR, while TCRdb's copy carries only in-frame clones and drops some. The sample includes 74,000 or so clones, around nine tenths of them seen just once. Sequencing used T cells isolated from PBMCs. All receptors derive from a human donor in good health.

CDR3 residues: CASSPGQNQPQHF. CDR3 in DNA: TGCGCCAGCAGCCCGGGACAGAATCAGCCCCAGCATTTT. The J gene is TRBJ1-5, the V gene TRBV5-1; 7 bases are shared with TRBD1. The length of the CDR3 is 13 residues. Losses at the gene ends were 4 bases for V and 4 bases for J; bases not matched to a gene: 2. CDR1 is SGHRS, CDR2 YFSETQ, per germline.

The chain recombines TRBV27 with TRBJ1-2, with D perhaps TRBD1 (5 bases). Deletions cut 6 bases from V and 0 bases from J, with 11 bases between. Germline loops: CDR1 MNHEY, CDR2 SMNVEV (reference sequence). The CDR3 spans 14 residues. DNA of the CDR3: TGTGCCAGCAGGCCCTCAGGGACTAACTATGGCTACACCTTC. This translates into CASRPSGTNYGYTF.

This rearrangement joins TRBV28 to TRBJ1-1; D gene ambiguous. Germline-derived CDR1 and CDR2 are MDHEN and SYDVKM. V was clipped by 2 bases and J by 3 bases, with 7 bases between them. The CDR3 is 13 amino acids. The CDR3 loop reads CASSLHRYTEAFF. Written as DNA, the CDR3 is TGTGCCAGCAGTTTACACAGATACACTGAAGCTTTCTTT.

This clone was observed once. V and J are TRBV28 and TRBJ2-7, with 13 positions matching TRBD2. Germline CDR1 reads MDHEN; CDR2 reads SYDVKM. The CDR3 contains 16 residues. The V segment lost 5 bases and the J segment 7 bases; nucleotides outside the gene matches: 11. CDR3 sequence: CASSRRRLAGGREQYF. Written as DNA, the CDR3 is TGTGCCAGCAGTCGCCGTCGACTAGCGGGAGGTCGTGAGCAGTACTTC.

The genes are TRBV27 and TRBJ2-1, with 12 bases aligning to TRBD2. The CDR3 runs to 15 residues. Germline CDR1 is MNHEY and CDR2 is SMNVEV (reference sequence). The V segment lost 2 bases and the J segment 8 bases; nucleotides outside the gene matches: 4. The CDR3, as DNA: TGTGCCAGCAGTTTACTAGCGGGGGGGCCCCATGAGCAGTTCTTC. It translates to CASSLLAGGPHEQFF.

V is TRBV9 and J is TRBJ2-1; 7 nucleotides align to TRBD2. The CDR3 runs 14 residues. Germline loops: CDR1 SGDLS, CDR2 YYNGEE. The V gene end was trimmed by 1 base and the J gene end by 3 bases; junction bases not matched to a gene: 1. CDR3: CASSVPSGYNEQFF. The CDR3 nucleotides read TGTGCCAGCAGCGTACCTAGCGGCTACAATGAGCAGTTCTTC.

V usage is TRBV7-9 and J usage is TRBJ1-5; D gene unclear. Per the germline V gene, CDR1 is SEHNR and CDR2 is FQNEAQ (reference sequence). The CDR3 consists of 14 residues. Trimming left V 2 bases short and J 1 base short, with 6 bases between. The CDR3 spells CASSLTTSNQPQHF. In DNA form, the CDR3 reads TGTGCCAGCAGCTTAACGACAAGCAATCAGCCCCAGCATTTT. Together with reference TRBV7-9 and TRBJ1-5, the CDR3 gives the full variable domain: DTGVSQNPRHKITKRGQNVTFRCDPISEHNRLYWYRQTLGQGPEFLTYFQNEAQLEKSRLLSDRFSAERPKGSFSTLEIQRTEQGDSAMYLCASSLTTSNQPQHFGDGTRLSIL.

The genes are TRBV2 and TRBJ1-1, with D hard to call. V was pared by 7 bases and J by 3 bases, with 15 bases between. CDR1 SNHLY and CDR2 FYNNEI come from the germline V gene. This CDR3 spans 14 amino acids. The DNA of the CDR3 is TGTGCCAGCAAGGACTCCCAAGCGGACACTGAAGCTTTCTTT. This gives the protein CASKDSQADTEAFF.

The V and J genes are TRBV7-9 and TRBJ1-3; D is possibly TRBD1 (6 bases). V was trimmed by 3 bases and J by 4 bases, leaving 7 bases between them. The CDR3 is 13 amino acids. Germline CDR1 and CDR2: SEHNR and FQNEAQ (reference sequence). CDR3 sequence: CASSLGQGNTIYF. The CDR3 coding sequence is TGTGCCAGCAGCTTGGGACAAGGAAACACCATATATTTT.

V is TRBV6-1 and J is TRBJ1-6; the match to TRBD1 covers 8 bases. Germline V gene data show CDR1 as MNHNS and CDR2 as SASEGT. Trimming at V came to 6 bases and at J to 6 bases, leaving 7 bases not matched to a gene. The CDR3 is 15 residues long. The CDR3: CASSKQGVGNSPLHF. In DNA form, the CDR3 reads TGTGCCAGCAGCAAACAGGGGGTGGGTAATTCACCCCTCCACTTT.

The chain uses TRBV18 and TRBJ1-1; D may be TRBD1 (6 bases). The germline V gene has CDR1 KGHSH and CDR2 LQKENI. Trimming cost V 8 bases and J 6 bases, with 10 bases left between them. This CDR3 spans 11 amino acids. CDR3 sequence (DNA): TGTGCCAGCAGAGGGGGGGCTGAAGCTTTCTTT. It codes for CASRGGAEAFF.

V and J are TRBV4-1 and TRBJ1-4, with D tentatively TRBD1 (5 bases). The CDR3 has 16 amino acids. Trimming took off 2 bases at V and 3 bases at J, with 13 bases between the two ends. From germline, CDR1 is MGHRA and CDR2 YSYEKL. Here the CDR3 DNA reads TGCGCCAGCAGCCAATACGATGGGGGGGCTAATGAAAAACTGTTTTTT. Protein product: CASSQYDGGANEKLFF.

The V gene is TRBV6-1, the J gene TRBJ2-3; 7 bases are shared with TRBD1. Unmatched junction bases numbered 3, after V lost 6 bases and J lost 0 bases. CDR1 and CDR2 (germline): MNHNS, SASEGT. The CDR3 length is 14 residues. CDR3 in amino acids: CASRTGSSTDTQYF. CDR3 coding DNA: TGTGCCAGCAGGACAGGGTCTAGCACAGATACGCAGTATTTT.

This sequence joins TRBV14 and TRBJ2-5; 7 bases map to TRBD2. After removal of 4 bases from V and 13 bases from J, the junction contained 12 bases not matched to a gene. The CDR3 loop spans 13 amino acids. CDR1 and CDR2 (germline): SGHDN, FVKESK. CDR3 loop: CASSPWKTSPLYF. CDR3 coding DNA: TGTGCCAGCAGCCCCTGGAAGACTAGCCCCCTGTACTTC.

The V and J genes are TRBV6-1 and TRBJ2-7, with 7 nucleotides matching TRBD1. The V gene's germline CDR1 is MNHNS and CDR2 SASEGT. V shed 3 bases, J shed 3 bases, and the junction held 5 bases outside the gene matches. The CDR3 totals 14 residues. CDR3 nucleotide sequence: TGTGCCAGCAGTGATTTGGACAGGATCTACGAGCAGTACTTC. It specifies CASSDLDRIYEQYF.

This rearrangement joins TRBV28 to TRBJ2-2, with D maybe TRBD1 (6 bases). Germline CDR1 is MDHEN and CDR2 is SYDVKM. Trimming removed 6 bases at V and 5 bases at J, with 19 bases between. The CDR3 length is 16 residues. The CDR3 loop is CASRTMDRLGTGELFF. CDR3 sequence (DNA): TGTGCCAGCAGGACGATGGACAGACTGGGTACCGGGGAGCTGTTTTTT. The full variable domain, with the rest looked up from reference TRBV28 and TRBJ2-2, is DVKVTQSSRYLVKRTGEKVFLECVQDMDHENMFWYRQDPGLGLRLIYFSYDVKMKEKGDIPEGYSVSREKKERFSLILESASTNQTSMYLCASRTMDRLGTGELFFGEGSRLTVL.

This rearrangement joins TRBV19 to TRBJ2-3, with unresolved D. Trimming pared 4 bases from V and 6 bases from J, leaving 14 bases between. The CDR3 runs to 14 residues. CDR1 is LNHDA, CDR2 SQIVND, per germline (reference sequence). The CDR3 nucleotides read TGTGCCAGTAGTACCGGCACTATGGCGGATACGCAGTATTTT. Translation gives CASSTGTMADTQYF. The full variable domain, its missing parts supplied by reference TRBV19 and TRBJ2-3, is DGGITQSPKYLFRKEGQNVTLSCEQNLNHDAMYWYRQDPGQGLRLIYYSQIVNDFQKGDIAEGYSVSREKKESFPLTVTSAQKNPTAFYLCASSTGTMADTQYFGPGTRLTVL.

This clone was counted a single time. The J gene is TRBJ2-1, the V gene TRBV27; 10 bases are shared with TRBD1. The CDR3 sequence is 15 residues long. Trimming took 9 bases from V and 4 from J; bases not matched to a gene: 9. CDR1 is MNHEY and CDR2 is SMNVEV in the germline V gene (reference sequence). CDR3 in DNA: TGTGCCAGTAGTCTTGGGACAGGGGTATACAATGAGCAGTTCTTC. Amino acid sequence: CASSLGTGVYNEQFF.

The chain employs TRBV27 and TRBJ2-3, with a tentative D call TRBD2 (5 bases). Trimming took off 2 bases at V and 2 bases at J, with 8 bases between the two ends. In germline, CDR1 is MNHEY, CDR2 SMNVEV (reference sequence). CDR3 length equals 14 residues. The CDR3 reads CASSLAEVTDTQYF. The CDR3 coding sequence is TGTGCCAGCAGTTTAGCGGAGGTCACAGATACGCAGTATTTT.